At least ten counts were recorded for the clone carrying this T cell receptor beta chain. The whole isolated RNA underwent reverse transcription, so sequencing captured expressed TCRB transcripts. TCRdb keeps only in-frame clones here, not all; method: immunoSEQ multiplex PCR. The table records 250,000 to 350,000 clones, 13% to 15% of them present only once. V lost 5 bases, J lost 4 bases, and 3 bases stayed unmatched. The CDR3 loop spans 15 amino acids. Germline V gene sequence: CDR1 SGHTA, CDR2 FQGNSA. This entry belongs to a study of beta chain features in type 1 diabetes. The V and J genes are TRBV7-2 and TRBJ2-4; 12 nucleotides line up with TRBD2. The source material was central memory CD4+ T cells from blood. The TCR originated in a man aged 25 to 45 in good health. The CDR3 DNA follows: TGTGCCAGCAGCCGGACTAGCGGGACAAAAAACATTCAGTACTTC. It is translated as CASSRTSGTKNIQYF.